This paragraph reports one TCR beta chain. Its target is not known. Primers: 60 Vbeta forward and 13 Jbeta reverse. Profiling relied on immunoSEQ multiplex PCR, and the TCRdb table lists in-frame clones only, not all of them. The repertoire holds some 150,000 clones, more than 60% seen once, with 2.5% to 4% in the top ten. This record comes from a study of cytomegalovirus exposure and HLA in healthy donors. General study results and limits: Testing in vitro showed a few CMV-associated chains specific for CMV antigens. The number of N-insertions in an Asian-associated ancestry cluster was reportedly below the 666-donor mean in a later analysis. Sequence variants that were highly shared formed a cluster that was likely a sequencing artifact.

Trimming stripped 5 bases from V and 4 bases from J, with 12 bases between. Germline V gene data show CDR1 as SNHLY and CDR2 as FYNNEI. The CDR3 is 14 amino acids. The sample taken for sequencing was PBMCs. The sequence was collected from a man aged 35 to 55 in good health and CMV-seronegative. V and J are TRBV2 and TRBJ1-5; no clear D gene. For the CDR3, the DNA is TGTGCCAGCAGTTTCGCTAATCTAAATCAGCCCCAGCATTTT. Its protein product is CASSFANLNQPQHF.